The 5 T cell receptor beta chains listed next were all sequenced from one sample in a study of blood T cell repertoires in COVID-19. The assay was immunoSEQ multiplex PCR, and TCRdb's table has in-frame clones only and misses some. This sample yields 220,000 or so clones, of which 85% to 90% are seen a single time; about a tenth belongs to the top ten. Sequencing used peripheral blood. These receptor sequences come from a woman in her forties or fifties with COVID-19, enrolled during active disease.

The chain carries TRBV28 and TRBJ1-2, with D tentatively TRBD1 (5 bases). The CDR3 has 14 amino acids. Germline V gene sequence: CDR1 MDHEN, CDR2 SYDVKM. Trimming cost V 4 bases and J 4 bases, with 13 bases left between them. The CDR3 loop is CASSSQQDLYGYTF. The CDR3 DNA is TGTGCCAGCAGTTCACAACAGGATCTCTATGGCTACACCTTC.

The chain uses TRBV5-1 and TRBJ2-3; perhaps TRBD2 as D (5 bases). The CDR3 is made up of 16 amino acids. The V end lost 0 bases, the J end lost 2 bases, and 13 bases lay between the germline ends. Germline V gives CDR1 SGHRS, CDR2 YFSETQ. For the CDR3, the DNA is TGCGCCAGCAGCTTGGGGGCGGGTGCTTCCACAGATACGCAGTATTTT. Translated: CASSLGAGASTDTQYF.

J is TRBJ2-3 and V is TRBV18; 8 bases map to TRBD2. The CDR3 is 19 amino acids. Germline V lookup: CDR1 KGHSH, CDR2 LQKENI. Trimming took 3 bases from V and 4 from J; bases not matched to a gene: 18. The chain's CDR3 is CASSPGRWGTRLSPDTQYF. CDR3 DNA sequence: TGTGCCAGCTCACCCGGGAGGTGGGGGACTAGGTTGTCCCCAGATACGCAGTATTTT.

This clone appeared a few times. V usage is TRBV12-3 or TRBV12-4 and J usage is TRBJ1-2; possible D gene TRBD1, 5 bases. There are 12 residues in the CDR3. The V end was cut by 7 bases, the J end by 3 bases, with 9 bases between. The CDR3 protein is CASKRGDYGYTF. As DNA, the CDR3 is TGTGCCAGCAAACGGGGGGACTATGGCTACACCTTC.

V is TRBV19 and J is TRBJ1-2; D is ambiguous. Trimming stripped 3 bases from V and 4 bases from J, with 12 bases between. This CDR3 spans 14 amino acids. The germline CDR1 and CDR2 sequences are LNHDA and SQIVND (reference sequence). The CDR3 DNA is TGTGCCAGTAGTATTCGAGGGAAGGTCTATGGCTACACCTTC. The encoded protein is CASSIRGKVYGYTF.